The present T cell receptor (beta chain) was sequenced within a study of stem cell transplantation in POMP-related autoinflammatory disease. Background on the study: Before transplant, CD4+ T cells skewed naive and CD8+ proportions were low.

Study results and limitations: Across all analyzed T-cell subsets, patients with PRAID tended toward reduced diversity and increased clonality. Fewer unique TRB V-J gene pairings were identified in patients with PRAID.

CDR1 and CDR2 (germline): KGHSH, LQKENI. This CDR3 contains 16 residues. Trimming removed 2 bases from V and 2 bases from J, with 15 bases in between. About this clone itself: The antigen remains unidentified.

Only in-frame clones appear in the TCRdb table, and some are missing; sequencing was by immunoSEQ multiplex PCR. The sample holds tens of thousands of clones, roughly 90% seen once. Prominent immunodeficiency with autoinflammation defined PRAID. This sample comprised CD4+ T cells from PBMCs, obtained after stem cell transplantation. The TCR sequence derives from a human patient with POMP-related autoinflammation and immune dysregulation (PRAID). Some T cells may have come from the graft donor. The rearrangement links TRBV18 to TRBJ1-2, with D possibly TRBD1 on 5 matching bases. For the CDR3, the DNA is TGTGCCAGCTCACCATATAACAGGCAACGAAACTATGGCTACACCTTC. Translated: CASSPYNRQRNYGYTF.